This record looks at one T cell receptor (beta chain) sequence and its context. The trim removed 1 base at V and 9 bases at J, leaving 6 bases unmatched. The CDR3 has 14 residues. The germline V gene encodes CDR1 KGHSH and CDR2 LQKENI. This record belongs to a study of blood T cell repertoires in COVID-19. Recruited during active infection, patients (from Seattle) were subsequently followed longitudinally. Some clones are missing from TCRdb's copy, which holds only in-frame ones; the method was immunoSEQ multiplex PCR. The sample records fewer than 300,000 clones, approximately 90% being singletons. This chain uses TRBV18 with TRBJ2-1, with TRBD2 matching 7 bases. This clonotype was sampled from a woman aged 50 to 60 with COVID-19, enrolled during active disease. The sequenced sample consisted of peripheral blood. DNA for the CDR3: TGTGCCAGCTCACCACTCCATGGGGAGGGTGAGCAGTTCTTC. It is translated as CASSPLHGEGEQFF. Based on the CDR3 plus reference TRBV18 and TRBJ2-1, the full variable domain is NAGVMQNPRHLVRRRGQEARLRCSPMKGHSHVYWYRQLPEEGLKFMVYLQKENIIDESGMPKERFSAEFPKEGPSILRIQQVVRGDSAAYFCASSPLHGEGEQFFGPGTRLTVL.